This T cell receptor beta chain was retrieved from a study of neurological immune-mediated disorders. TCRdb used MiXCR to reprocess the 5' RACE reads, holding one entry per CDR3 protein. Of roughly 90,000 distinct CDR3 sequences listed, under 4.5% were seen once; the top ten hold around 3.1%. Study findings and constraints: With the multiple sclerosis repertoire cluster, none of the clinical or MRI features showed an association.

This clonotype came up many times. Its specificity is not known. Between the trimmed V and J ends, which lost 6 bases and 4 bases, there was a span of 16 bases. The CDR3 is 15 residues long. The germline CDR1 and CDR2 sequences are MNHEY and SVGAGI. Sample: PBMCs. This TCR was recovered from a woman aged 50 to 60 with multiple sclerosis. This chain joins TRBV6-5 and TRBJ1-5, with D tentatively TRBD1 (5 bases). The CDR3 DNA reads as TGTGCCAGCAGGCAAGACAGTCGGGGAAATCAGCCCCAGCATTTT. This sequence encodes CASRQDSRGNQPQHF.